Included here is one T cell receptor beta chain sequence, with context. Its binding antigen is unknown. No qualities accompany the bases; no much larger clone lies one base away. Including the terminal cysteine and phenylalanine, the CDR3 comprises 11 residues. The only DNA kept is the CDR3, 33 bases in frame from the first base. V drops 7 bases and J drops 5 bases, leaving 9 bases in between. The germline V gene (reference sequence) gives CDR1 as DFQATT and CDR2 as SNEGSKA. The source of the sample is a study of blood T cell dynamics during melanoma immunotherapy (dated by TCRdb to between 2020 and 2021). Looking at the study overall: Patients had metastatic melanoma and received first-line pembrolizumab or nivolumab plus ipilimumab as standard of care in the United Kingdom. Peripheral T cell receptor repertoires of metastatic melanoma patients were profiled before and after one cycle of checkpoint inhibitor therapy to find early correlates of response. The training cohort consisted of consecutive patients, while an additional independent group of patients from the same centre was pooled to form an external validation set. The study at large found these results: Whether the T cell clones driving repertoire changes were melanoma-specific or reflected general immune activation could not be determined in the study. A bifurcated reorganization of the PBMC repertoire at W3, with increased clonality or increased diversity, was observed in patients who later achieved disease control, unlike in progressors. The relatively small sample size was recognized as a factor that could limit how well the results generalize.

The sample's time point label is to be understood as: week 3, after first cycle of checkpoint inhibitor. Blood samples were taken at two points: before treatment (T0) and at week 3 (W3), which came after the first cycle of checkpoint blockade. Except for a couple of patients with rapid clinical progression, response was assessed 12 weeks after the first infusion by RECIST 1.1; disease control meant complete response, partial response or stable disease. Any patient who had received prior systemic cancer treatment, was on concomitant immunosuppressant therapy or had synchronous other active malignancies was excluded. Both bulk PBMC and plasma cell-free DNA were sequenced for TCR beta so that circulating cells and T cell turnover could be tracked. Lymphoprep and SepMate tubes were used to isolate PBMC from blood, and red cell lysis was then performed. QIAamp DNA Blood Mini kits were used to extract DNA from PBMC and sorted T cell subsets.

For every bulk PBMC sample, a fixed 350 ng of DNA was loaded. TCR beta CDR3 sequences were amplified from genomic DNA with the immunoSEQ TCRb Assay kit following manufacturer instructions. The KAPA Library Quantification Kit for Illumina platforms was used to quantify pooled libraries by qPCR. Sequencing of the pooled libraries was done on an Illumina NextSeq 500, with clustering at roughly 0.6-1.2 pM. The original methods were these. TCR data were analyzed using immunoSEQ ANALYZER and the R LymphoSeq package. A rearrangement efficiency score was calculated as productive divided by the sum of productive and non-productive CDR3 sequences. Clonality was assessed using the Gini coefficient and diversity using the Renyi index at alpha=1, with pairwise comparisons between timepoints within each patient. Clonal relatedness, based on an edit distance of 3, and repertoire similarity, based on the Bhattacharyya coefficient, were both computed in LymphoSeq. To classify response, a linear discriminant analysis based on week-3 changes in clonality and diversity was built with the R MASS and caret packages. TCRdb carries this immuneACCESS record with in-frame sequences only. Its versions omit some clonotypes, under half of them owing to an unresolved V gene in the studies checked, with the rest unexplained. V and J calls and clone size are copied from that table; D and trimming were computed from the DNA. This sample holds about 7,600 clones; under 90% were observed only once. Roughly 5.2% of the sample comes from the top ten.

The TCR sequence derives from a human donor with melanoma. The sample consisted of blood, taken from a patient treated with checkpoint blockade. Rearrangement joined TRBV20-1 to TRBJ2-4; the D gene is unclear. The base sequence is TGCAGTGTAAGAGAGCAAAACATTCAGTACTTC. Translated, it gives CSVREQNIQYF.